This T cell receptor (beta chain) was documented in a study of blood T cell repertoires in COVID-19. The germline V and J ends were trimmed by 2 bases and 2 bases, with 9 bases remaining between them. This CDR3 region has 14 residues. Germline V gene lookup returns CDR1 SGHTA and CDR2 FQGNSA. Some clones are missing from TCRdb's copy, which holds only in-frame ones; the method was immunoSEQ multiplex PCR. This sample yields about 220,000 clones, of which 80% are seen a single time; about 7.2% belongs to the top ten. The sequenced material came from peripheral blood. The chain couples TRBV7-2 to TRBJ2-5, with D maybe TRBD2 (6 bases). The sequence was obtained from a woman aged 70-85 years with acute or convalescent COVID-19. The CDR3 loop is CASSLQRGQETQYF. CDR3 nucleotide sequence: TGTGCCAGCAGCTTACAACGGGGGCAAGAGACCCAGTACTTC.